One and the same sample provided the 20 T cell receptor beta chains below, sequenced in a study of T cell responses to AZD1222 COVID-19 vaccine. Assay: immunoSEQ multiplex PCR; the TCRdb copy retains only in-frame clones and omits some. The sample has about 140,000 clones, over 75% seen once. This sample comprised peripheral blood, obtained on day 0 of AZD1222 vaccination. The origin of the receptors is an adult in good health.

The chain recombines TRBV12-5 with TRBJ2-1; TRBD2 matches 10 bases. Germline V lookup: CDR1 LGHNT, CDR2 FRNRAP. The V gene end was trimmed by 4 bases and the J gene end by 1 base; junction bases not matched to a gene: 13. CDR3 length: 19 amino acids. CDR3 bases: TGTGCTAGTGGTTCCTGGACTAGCGGCTCCCGGGGGTCCTACAATGAGCAGTTCTTC. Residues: CASGSWTSGSRGSYNEQFF.

The CDR3 DNA reads TGTGCCAGCAAACGTAGCGGGGGGGACAATGAGCAGTTCTTC. Its translation: CASKRSGGDNEQFF. The chain has TRBV5-8 and TRBJ2-1; 11 bases are a match to TRBD2. The V gene's germline CDR1 is SGHTS and CDR2 YDEGEE. This CDR3 region has 14 residues. After removal of 6 bases from V and 5 bases from J, the junction contained 4 bases not matched to a gene.

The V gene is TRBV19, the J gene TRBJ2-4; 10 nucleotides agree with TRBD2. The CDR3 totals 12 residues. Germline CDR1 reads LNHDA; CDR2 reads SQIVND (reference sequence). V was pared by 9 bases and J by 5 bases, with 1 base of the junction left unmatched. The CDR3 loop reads CASGLAENIQYF. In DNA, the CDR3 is TGTGCCAGCGGACTAGCGGAAAACATTCAGTACTTC.

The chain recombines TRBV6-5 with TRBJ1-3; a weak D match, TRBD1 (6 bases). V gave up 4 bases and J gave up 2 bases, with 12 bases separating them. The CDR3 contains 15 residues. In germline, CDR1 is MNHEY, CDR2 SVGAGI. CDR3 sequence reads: CASSSNGGPGNTIYF. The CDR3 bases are TGTGCCAGCAGTTCCAATGGGGGGCCTGGAAACACCATATATTTT.

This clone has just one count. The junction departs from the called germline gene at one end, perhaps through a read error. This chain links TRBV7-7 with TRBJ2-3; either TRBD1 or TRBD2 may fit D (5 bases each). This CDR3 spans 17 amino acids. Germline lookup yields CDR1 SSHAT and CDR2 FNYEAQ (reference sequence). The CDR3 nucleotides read TGTGCTAGCAGCTTGGGATTGGGGGAGTTCGGCACAGATACGCAGTATTTT. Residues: CASSLGLGEFGTDTQYF.

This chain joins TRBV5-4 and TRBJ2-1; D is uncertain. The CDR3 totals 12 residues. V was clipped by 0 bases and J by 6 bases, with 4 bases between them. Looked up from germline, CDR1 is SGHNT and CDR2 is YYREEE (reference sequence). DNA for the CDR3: TGTGCCAGCAGCTTGGGGGGCAATGAGCAGTTCTTC. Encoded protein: CASSLGGNEQFF.

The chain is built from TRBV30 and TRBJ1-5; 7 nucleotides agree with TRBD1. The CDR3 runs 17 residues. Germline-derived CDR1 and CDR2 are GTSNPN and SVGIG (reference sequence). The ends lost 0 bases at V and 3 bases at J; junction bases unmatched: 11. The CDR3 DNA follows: TGTGCCTGGAGTGTACGGGTTGGCACAGGGGCCAATCAGCCCCAGCATTTT. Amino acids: CAWSVRVGTGANQPQHF.

This CDR3 reads CASSLQGQGNSPLHF. CDR3 coding DNA: TGTGCCAGCAGCTTACAGGGACAGGGGAATTCACCCCTCCACTTT. The rearrangement uses TRBV7-9 and TRBJ1-6; TRBD1 aligns across 10 bases. The CDR3 loop spans 15 amino acids. CDR1 is SEHNR and CDR2 is FQNEAQ in the germline V gene (reference sequence). V shed 2 bases, J shed 7 bases, and the junction held 2 bases outside the gene matches.

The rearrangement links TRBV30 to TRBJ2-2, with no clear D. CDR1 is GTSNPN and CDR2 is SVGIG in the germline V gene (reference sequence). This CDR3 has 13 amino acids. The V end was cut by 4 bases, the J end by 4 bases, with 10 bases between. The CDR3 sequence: CAWTMVGTGELFF. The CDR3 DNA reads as TGTGCCTGGACCATGGTTGGCACCGGGGAGCTGTTTTTT.

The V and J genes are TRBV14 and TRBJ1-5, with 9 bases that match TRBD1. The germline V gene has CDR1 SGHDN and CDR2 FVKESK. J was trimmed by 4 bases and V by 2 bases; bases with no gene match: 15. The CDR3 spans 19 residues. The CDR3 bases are TGTGCCAGCAGCCAAACCGGACAGGGGATCGCGGGCGGGAATCAGCCCCAGCATTTT. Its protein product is CASSQTGQGIAGGNQPQHF.

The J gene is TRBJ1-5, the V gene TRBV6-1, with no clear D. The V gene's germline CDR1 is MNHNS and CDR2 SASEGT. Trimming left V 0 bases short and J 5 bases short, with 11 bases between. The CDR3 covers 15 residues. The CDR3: CASSEAPSAHQPQHF. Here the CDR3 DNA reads TGTGCCAGCAGTGAAGCCCCGTCGGCCCATCAGCCCCAGCATTTT.

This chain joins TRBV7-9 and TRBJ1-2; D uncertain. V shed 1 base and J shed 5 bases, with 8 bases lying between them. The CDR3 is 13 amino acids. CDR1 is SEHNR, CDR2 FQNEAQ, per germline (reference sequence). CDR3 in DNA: TGTGCCAGCAGCTTAGGACGGACGTATGGCTACACCTTC. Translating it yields CASSLGRTYGYTF.

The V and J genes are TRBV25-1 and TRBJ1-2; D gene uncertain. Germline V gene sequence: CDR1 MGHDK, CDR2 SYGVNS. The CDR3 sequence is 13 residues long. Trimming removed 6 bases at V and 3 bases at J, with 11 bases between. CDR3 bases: TGTGCCAGCAGCGAGCAAGGGTACTATGGCTACACCTTC. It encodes CASSEQGYYGYTF.

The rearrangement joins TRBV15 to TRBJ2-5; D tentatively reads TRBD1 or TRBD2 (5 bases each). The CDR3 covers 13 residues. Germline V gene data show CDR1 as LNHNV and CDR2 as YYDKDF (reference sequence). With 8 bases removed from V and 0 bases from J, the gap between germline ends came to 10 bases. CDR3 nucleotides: TGTGCCACCCCGGGGACGTACCAAGAGACCCAGTACTTC. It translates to CATPGTYQETQYF.

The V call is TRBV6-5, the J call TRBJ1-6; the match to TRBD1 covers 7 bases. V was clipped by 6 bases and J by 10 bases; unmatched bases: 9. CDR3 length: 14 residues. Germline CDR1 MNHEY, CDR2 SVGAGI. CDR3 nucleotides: TGTGCCAGCAGGTTCACAGGGGCAGGATCACCCCTCCACTTT. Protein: CASRFTGAGSPLHF.

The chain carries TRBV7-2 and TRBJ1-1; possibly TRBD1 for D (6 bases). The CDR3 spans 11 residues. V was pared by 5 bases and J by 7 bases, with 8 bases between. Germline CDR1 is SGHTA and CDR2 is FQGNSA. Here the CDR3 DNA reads TGTGCCAGCAGCCGGACAGTTGAAGCTTTCTTT. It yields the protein CASSRTVEAFF.

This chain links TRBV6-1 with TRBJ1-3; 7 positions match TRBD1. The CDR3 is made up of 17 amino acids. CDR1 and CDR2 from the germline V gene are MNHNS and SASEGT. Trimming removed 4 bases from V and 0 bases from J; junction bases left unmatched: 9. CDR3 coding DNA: TGTGCCAGCAGTGCGGGAACTCAGGGGGGCTCTGGAAACACCATATATTTT. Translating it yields CASSAGTQGGSGNTIYF.

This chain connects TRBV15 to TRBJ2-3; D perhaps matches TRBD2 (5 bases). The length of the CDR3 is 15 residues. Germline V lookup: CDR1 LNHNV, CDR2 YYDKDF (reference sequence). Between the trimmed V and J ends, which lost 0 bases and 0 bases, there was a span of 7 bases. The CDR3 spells CATSRDASSTDTQYF. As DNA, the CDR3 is TGTGCCACCAGCAGAGATGCTAGCAGCACAGATACGCAGTATTTT.

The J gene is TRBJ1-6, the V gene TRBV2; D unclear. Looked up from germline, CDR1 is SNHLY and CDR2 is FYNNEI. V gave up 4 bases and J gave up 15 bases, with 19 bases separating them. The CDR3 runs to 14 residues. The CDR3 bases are TGTGCCAGCAGTGCATCCAGGAGTGCTCCCCACCTCCACTTT. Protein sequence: CASSASRSAPHLHF.

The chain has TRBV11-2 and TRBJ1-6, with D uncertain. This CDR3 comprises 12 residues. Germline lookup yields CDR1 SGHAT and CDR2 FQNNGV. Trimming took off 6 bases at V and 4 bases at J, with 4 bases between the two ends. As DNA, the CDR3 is TGTGCCAGCAGGGATTATAATTCACCCCTCCACTTT. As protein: CASRDYNSPLHF.